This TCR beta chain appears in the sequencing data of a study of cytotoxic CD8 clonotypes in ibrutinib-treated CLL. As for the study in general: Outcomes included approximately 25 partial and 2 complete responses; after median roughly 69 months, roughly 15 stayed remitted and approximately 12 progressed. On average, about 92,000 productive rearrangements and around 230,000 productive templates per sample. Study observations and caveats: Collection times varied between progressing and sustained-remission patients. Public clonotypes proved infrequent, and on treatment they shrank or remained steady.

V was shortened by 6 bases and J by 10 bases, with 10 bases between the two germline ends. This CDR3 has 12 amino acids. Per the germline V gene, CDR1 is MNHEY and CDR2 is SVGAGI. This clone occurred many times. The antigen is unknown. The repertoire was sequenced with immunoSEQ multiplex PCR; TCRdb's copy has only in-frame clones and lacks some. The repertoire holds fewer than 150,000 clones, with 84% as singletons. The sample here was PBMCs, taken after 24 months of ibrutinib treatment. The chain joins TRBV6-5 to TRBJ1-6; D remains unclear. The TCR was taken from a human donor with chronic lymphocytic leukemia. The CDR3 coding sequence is TGTGCCAGCAGCGGCCCTGACTCACCCCTCCACTTT. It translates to CASSGPDSPLHF.